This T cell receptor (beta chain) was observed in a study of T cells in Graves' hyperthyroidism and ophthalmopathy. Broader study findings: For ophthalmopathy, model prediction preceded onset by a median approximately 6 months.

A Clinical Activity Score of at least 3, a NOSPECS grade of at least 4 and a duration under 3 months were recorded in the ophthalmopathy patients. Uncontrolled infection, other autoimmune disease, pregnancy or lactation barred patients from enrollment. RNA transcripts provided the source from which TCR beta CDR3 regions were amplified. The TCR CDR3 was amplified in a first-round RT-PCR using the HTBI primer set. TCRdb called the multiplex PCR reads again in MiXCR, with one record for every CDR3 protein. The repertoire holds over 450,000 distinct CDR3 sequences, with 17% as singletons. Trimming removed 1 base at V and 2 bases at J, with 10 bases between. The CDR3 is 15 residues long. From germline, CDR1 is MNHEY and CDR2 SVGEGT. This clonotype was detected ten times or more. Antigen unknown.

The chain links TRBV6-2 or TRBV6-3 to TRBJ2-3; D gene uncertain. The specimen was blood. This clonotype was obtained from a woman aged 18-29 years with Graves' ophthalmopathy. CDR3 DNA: TGTGCCAGCAGTTACTATCCCAGGAACACAGATACGCAGTATTTT. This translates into CASSYYPRNTDTQYF.